A single sample gave rise to the 17 T cell receptor beta chains below, sequenced in a study of blood T cell repertoires in COVID-19. The data were produced by immunoSEQ multiplex PCR, yet TCRdb's version contains in-frame clones alone and is incomplete. This sample has 30,000 to 35,000 clones, with approximately 78% found just once. The sample was peripheral blood. The receptors come from a woman aged 55 to 70 with acute or convalescent COVID-19.

There are a few counts of this clone. The chain links TRBV5-8 to TRBJ1-5; D is possibly TRBD1 (6 bases). The CDR3 runs to 13 residues. CDR1 SGHTS and CDR2 YDEGEE come from the germline V gene. Trimming pared 1 base from V and 4 bases from J, leaving 6 bases between. The CDR3 protein is CASSLRGNQPQHF. DNA for the CDR3: TGTGCCAGCAGCTTGAGGGGGAATCAGCCCCAGCATTTT. Full variable domain (rest looked up from reference TRBV5-8 and TRBJ1-5): EAGVTQSPTHLIKTRGQQATLRCSPISGHTSVYWYQQALGLGLQFLLWYDEGEERNRGNFPPRFSGRQFPNYSSELNVNALELEDSALYLCASSLRGNQPQHFGDGTRLSIL.

The chain uses TRBV18 and TRBJ2-7; D may be TRBD1 (5 bases). The CDR3 extends over 14 amino acids. Trimming took off 1 base at V and 2 bases at J, with 9 bases between the two ends. CDR1 is KGHSH, CDR2 LQKENI, per germline. The CDR3 region is CASSPRRGTYEQYF. DNA for the CDR3: TGTGCCAGCTCACCACGAAGGGGTACCTACGAGCAGTACTTC.

The gene calls are TRBV2 and TRBJ1-5, with D perhaps matching TRBD1 (5 bases). This CDR3 region has 16 residues. Germline CDR1 reads SNHLY; CDR2 reads FYNNEI. V was pared by 1 base and J by 9 bases, with 19 bases between. CDR3 loop: CASSEVPQGGSRPQHF. DNA for the CDR3: TGTGCCAGCAGTGAAGTTCCCCAGGGAGGATCAAGGCCCCAGCATTTT.

The chain recombines TRBV5-1 with TRBJ2-7; 7 bases map to TRBD1. The germline V gene encodes CDR1 SGHRS and CDR2 YFSETQ. This CDR3 is built from 11 residues. V dropped 5 bases and J dropped 9; count of bases not matched to a gene: 5. The CDR3 coding sequence is TGCGCCAGCAGTTCGACAGGGTGGCAGTACTTC. Its protein is CASSSTGWQYF.

The V gene is TRBV19, the J gene TRBJ1-6; unclear D gene. The germline V and J ends were trimmed by 3 bases and 5 bases, with 8 bases remaining between them. CDR1 and CDR2 (germline): LNHDA, SQIVND (reference sequence). This CDR3 has 14 residues. CDR3 bases: TGTGCCAGTAGTATGAGGGCAGATAATTCACCCCTCCACTTT. Encoded protein: CASSMRADNSPLHF.

V gene TRBV7-9 combines with J gene TRBJ2-2; no clear D. The V gene lost 2 bases and the J gene lost 8 bases, with 6 bases spanning the gap. The CDR3 loop spans 12 amino acids. Germline V gene data show CDR1 as SEHNR and CDR2 as FQNEAQ (reference sequence). The CDR3 region has the DNA TGTGCCAGCAGCTTATTTCAAGGGGAGCTGTTTTTT. It encodes CASSLFQGELFF.

The V call is TRBV7-3, the J call TRBJ1-1; perhaps TRBD1 as D (5 bases). V was shortened by 5 bases and J by 6 bases, with 10 bases between the two germline ends. The germline V gene has CDR1 SGHTA and CDR2 FQGTGA. This CDR3 has 12 amino acids. The CDR3: CASSRPGAEAFF. DNA of the CDR3: TGTGCCAGCAGCCGACCGGGGGCTGAAGCTTTCTTT.

The chain employs TRBV5-1 and TRBJ2-5; D is ambiguous. The CDR3 runs to 15 residues. Per the germline V gene, CDR1 is SGHRS and CDR2 is YFSETQ. With 0 bases removed from V and 5 bases from J, the gap between germline ends came to 14 bases. The CDR3 DNA reads TGCGCCAGCAGCTTGGCCCTGAGAGGCGGTGAGACCCAGTACTTC. Residues: CASSLALRGGETQYF.

This chain uses TRBV30 with TRBJ2-7, with D tentatively TRBD1 (6 bases). The germline gives CDR1 GTSNPN, CDR2 SVGIG (reference sequence). Trimming pared 3 bases from V and 3 bases from J, leaving 15 bases between. The CDR3 extends over 14 amino acids. The CDR3 DNA reads as TGTGCCTGGAGGGCCAGGGGCTCTGACTACGAGCAGTACTTC. Translation: CAWRARGSDYEQYF.

The rearrangement uses TRBV12-3 or TRBV12-4 and TRBJ2-1; unclear D gene. The CDR3 loop spans 12 amino acids. V lost 7 bases, J lost 3 bases, and 7 bases lay in between. CDR3 nucleotide sequence: TGTGCCAGCATGGCCAACTACAATGAGCAGTTCTTC. It translates to CASMANYNEQFF.

The chain links TRBV10-1 to TRBJ1-3; TRBD1 matches at 9 bases. The germline V gene encodes CDR1 WNHNN and CDR2 SYGVQD (reference sequence). The V segment lost 4 bases and the J segment 2 bases; nucleotides outside the gene matches: 0. This CDR3 contains 14 residues. This CDR3 reads CASSGQGAGNTIYF. CDR3 DNA: TGCGCCAGCAGTGGACAGGGGGCTGGAAACACCATATATTTT.

The J gene is TRBJ2-7, the V gene TRBV5-1; TRBD1 agrees at 7 bases. The germline CDR1 and CDR2 sequences are SGHRS and YFSETQ. J was trimmed by 3 bases and V by 4 bases; bases with no gene match: 13. The CDR3 runs to 16 residues. The CDR3 sequence is CASSPHRDSSSYEQYF. Here the CDR3 DNA reads TGCGCCAGCAGCCCCCACCGGGACAGTTCCAGCTACGAGCAGTACTTC.

This clone was seen more than once but under ten times. Different DNA sequences within this sample yield the same CDR3. The V call is TRBV7-9, the J call TRBJ1-5, with TRBD1 as a possible D gene (5 bases). The V gene's germline CDR1 is SEHNR and CDR2 FQNEAQ (reference sequence). CDR3 size: 16 residues. V lost 2 bases, J lost 0 bases, and 11 bases lay in between. This CDR3 reads CASSLSAGDSNQPQHF. CDR3 in DNA: TGTGCCAGCAGCTTATCAGCGGGGGATAGCAATCAGCCCCAGCATTTT.

This clone was observed a handful of times. V usage is TRBV24-1 and J usage is TRBJ1-2; 7 bases align to TRBD1. The CDR3 is made up of 16 amino acids. Per the germline V gene, CDR1 is KGHDR and CDR2 is SFDVKD. Trimming at V came to 5 bases and at J to 0 bases, leaving 8 bases not matched to a gene. The CDR3 is CATSGRGQAANYGYTF. In nucleotides, the CDR3 is TGTGCCACCAGTGGTAGAGGACAGGCCGCTAACTATGGCTACACCTTC.

This clone appeared a single time. The chain couples TRBV7-2 to TRBJ2-1, with TRBD2 matching 12 bases. The germline V gene encodes CDR1 SGHTA and CDR2 FQGNSA. With V trimmed by 1 base and J by 9 bases, 1 base remained unmatched. The CDR3 consists of 14 residues. The CDR3 DNA reads as TGTGCCAGCAGCTTAGGGACTAGCGGGGTTGAGCAGTTCTTC. Its translation is CASSLGTSGVEQFF. Full variable domain (missing parts from reference TRBV7-2 and TRBJ2-1): GAGVSQSPSNKVTEKGKDVELRCDPISGHTALYWYRQSLGQGLEFLIYFQGNSAPDKSGLPSDRFSAERTGGSVSTLTIQRTQQEDSAVYLCASSLGTSGVEQFFGPGTRLTVL.

V is TRBV13 and J is TRBJ2-3; 8 nucleotides agree with TRBD1. CDR1 and CDR2 from the germline V gene are PRHDT and FYEKMQ (reference sequence). There are 17 residues in the CDR3. V gave up 5 bases and J gave up 4 bases; unmatched junction bases: 14. The CDR3 coding sequence is TGTGCCAGCAGCCAAGCCAGGGGGCTTTATTCGGCAGATACGCAGTATTTT. Translated: CASSQARGLYSADTQYF.

The chain employs TRBV5-6 and TRBJ1-2, with 7 bases that match TRBD1. The V segment lost 2 bases and the J segment 5 bases; nucleotides outside the gene matches: 9. Per the germline V gene, CDR1 is SGHDT and CDR2 is YYEEEE. The CDR3 loop spans 15 amino acids. The CDR3 region is CASSFNRDRTYGYTF. CDR3 coding DNA: TGTGCCAGCAGCTTTAACCGGGACAGAACATATGGCTACACCTTC.